One sample yielded the 28 T cell receptor beta chains listed below, sequenced in a study of sequential checkpoint blockade in melanoma. The repertoire was sequenced with immunoSEQ multiplex PCR; TCRdb's copy has only in-frame clones and lacks some. The repertoire holds roughly 20,000 clones, around 30% seen once, with around 7% in the top ten. This sample's treatment: randomized to nivolumab then ipilimumab (arm A) or the reverse (arm B). This specimen was tumor tissue (inferred from file names), taken from a patient given nivolumab and ipilimumab in sequence. These receptors all stem from a human donor with melanoma.

The chain links TRBV6-8 to TRBJ2-2; a weak D match, TRBD1 (6 bases). V was clipped by 10 bases and J by 8 bases, with 14 bases between them. CDR1 and CDR2 from the germline V gene are MNHGY and SAAAGT. CDR3 length equals 12 residues. CDR3 sequence: CAINTGRGELFF. The CDR3 coding sequence is TGTGCCATCAACACAGGGCGAGGGGAGCTGTTTTTT.

The rearrangement links TRBV28 to TRBJ2-1, with 10 bases aligning to TRBD1. This CDR3 has 19 residues. Germline V lookup: CDR1 MDHEN, CDR2 SYDVKM. V shed 3 bases and J 6 bases; nucleotides not matched to a gene: 17. The CDR3 nucleotides are TGTGCCAGCAGTTTTCTTGACAGGGGGCGGAAGTTACGGCCCAATGAGCAGTTCTTC. Protein sequence: CASSFLDRGRKLRPNEQFF.

Only one count was recorded for this clone. This specimen includes other DNA sequences encoding the same CDR3. The chain employs TRBV14 and TRBJ1-5, with a tentative D call TRBD1 (6 bases). V shed 3 bases and J shed 6 bases, with 12 bases lying between them. The CDR3 is made up of 14 amino acids. Germline lookup yields CDR1 SGHDN and CDR2 FVKESK. DNA of the CDR3: TGTGCCAGCAGCCAGGCAGGGGTTGGTCAGCCCCAGCATTTT. The encoded protein is CASSQAGVGQPQHF.

J is TRBJ2-7 and V is TRBV9; TRBD1 agrees at 9 bases. With 5 bases clipped from V and 3 bases from J, the junction kept 0 bases outside the gene matches. The CDR3 has 12 amino acids. Germline V CDR1 and CDR2: SGDLS, YYNGEE. The DNA of the CDR3 is TGTGCCAGCAGGGGACAGGGCTACGAGCAGTACTTC. Its protein product is CASRGQGYEQYF.

The rearrangement uses TRBV29-1 and TRBJ2-7; D is perhaps TRBD1 (5 bases). Germline values: CDR1 SQVTM, CDR2 ANQGSEA. V dropped 5 bases and J dropped 2 bases, with 13 bases sitting between them. The CDR3 is 13 residues long. The DNA of the CDR3 is TGCAGCGTTAGCCCGACAGCCACCTACGAGCAGTACTTC. Protein sequence: CSVSPTATYEQYF.

V and J are TRBV19 and TRBJ1-1; D is undetermined. CDR1 and CDR2 from the germline V gene are LNHDA and SQIVND (reference sequence). Trimming left V 7 bases short and J 1 base short, with 13 bases between. The CDR3 is 14 residues long. The CDR3, as DNA: TGTGCCAGTACCTCCGGGTTAGGGAACACTGAAGCTTTCTTT. Translated, it gives CASTSGLGNTEAFF.

V usage is TRBV4-1 and J usage is TRBJ1-4; D is unresolved. Germline CDR1 MGHRA, CDR2 YSYEKL. Between the trimmed V and J ends, which lost 2 bases and 3 bases, there was a span of 13 bases. The length of the CDR3 is 16 residues. DNA for the CDR3: TGCGCCAGCAGCCAATCCCCCCAGGCCTCTAATGAAAAACTGTTTTTT. This translates into CASSQSPQASNEKLFF.

This clone has only a few counts. The chain joins TRBV11-3 to TRBJ2-7; D perhaps matches TRBD1 (6 bases). This CDR3 comprises 14 residues. The V gene's germline CDR1 is SGHNT and CDR2 YENEEA. Trimming pared 3 bases from V and 4 bases from J, leaving 13 bases between. In DNA, the CDR3 is TGTGCCAGCAGCTTGCAGGGGTTCGTATACGAGCAGTACTTC. Residues: CASSLQGFVYEQYF.

This clone was seen once. The chain links TRBV30 to TRBJ1-6; D unclear. V was pared by 1 base and J by 10 bases, with 11 bases between. The CDR3 is 13 amino acids. Looked up from germline, CDR1 is GTSNPN and CDR2 is SVGIG (reference sequence). Here the CDR3 reads CAWSARHISPLHF. As DNA, the CDR3 is TGTGCCTGGAGTGCCCGACATATCTCACCCCTCCACTTT.

This clone was seen more than once but under ten times. The chain employs TRBV28 and TRBJ1-6; D remains unclear. This CDR3 contains 13 residues. Trimming removed 4 bases at V and 11 bases at J, with 12 bases between. Per the germline V gene, CDR1 is MDHEN and CDR2 is SYDVKM. CDR3 amino acids: CASSSTLAAPLHF. In nucleotides, the CDR3 is TGTGCCAGCAGTTCGACTCTCGCTGCACCCCTCCACTTT.

This clone was counted a few times. Relative to the germline gene, one junction end is altered; a read error may explain this. The J gene is TRBJ2-7, the V gene TRBV6-8; 7 bases align to TRBD1. Germline V gene lookup returns CDR1 MNHGY and CDR2 SAAAGT. CDR3 length: 13 residues. CDR3 in amino acids: CAISSGQRYEQYF. In nucleotides, the CDR3 is TGTGCCATCAGTTCGGGACAGAGGTACGAGCAGTACTTC.

This clone showed up just a few times. CDR3 sequence (DNA): TGTGCCAGCAGCCAGGCGAACACTGAAGCTTTCTTT. Its translation: CASSQANTEAFF. V and J are TRBV14 and TRBJ1-1; D ambiguous. The CDR3 has 12 residues. Trimming removed 3 bases from V and 1 base from J, with 3 bases in between. Germline V lookup: CDR1 SGHDN, CDR2 FVKESK. Together with reference TRBV14 and TRBJ1-1, the CDR3 gives the full variable domain: EAGVTQFPSHSVIEKGQTVTLRCDPISGHDNLYWYRRVMGKEIKFLLHFVKESKQDESGMPNNRFLAERTGGTYSTLKVQPAELEDSGVYFCASSQANTEAFFGQGTRLTVV.

J is TRBJ2-2 and V is TRBV19; 9 nucleotides match TRBD1. This CDR3 region has 18 residues. CDR1 and CDR2 (germline): LNHDA, SQIVND (reference sequence). J lost 3 bases, V lost 8 bases, and 16 bases had no gene match. CDR3 DNA: TGTGCCAGTCTACCGGGACAGGGCACGGAGCGCGACACCGGGGAGCTGTTTTTT. Translated: CASLPGQGTERDTGELFF.

V gene TRBV5-1 combines with J gene TRBJ1-3; TRBD1 might be the D (5 bases). V lost 1 base, J lost 0 bases, and 8 bases lay in between. Germline loops: CDR1 SGHRS, CDR2 YFSETQ. This CDR3 is 15 amino acids long. CDR3: CASSLTGDSGNTIYF. In DNA, the CDR3 is TGCGCCAGCAGCTTGACAGGAGACTCTGGAAACACCATATATTTT.

The V and J genes are TRBV11-3 and TRBJ2-2; D possibly uses TRBD1 or TRBD2 (5 bases each). The germline V and J ends were trimmed by 0 bases and 6 bases, with 11 bases remaining between them. The CDR3 is 15 residues long. Germline-derived CDR1 and CDR2 are SGHNT and YENEEA. The CDR3 nucleotides read TGTGCCAGCAGCTTAGAAGAGGGGAGTCCCGGGGAGCTGTTTTTT. The encoded protein is CASSLEEGSPGELFF.

This clone occurred once. This chain links TRBV19 with TRBJ2-1; 8 bases are shared with TRBD2. J lost 8 bases, V lost 4 bases, and 13 bases had no gene match. The CDR3 runs to 16 residues. From germline, CDR1 is LNHDA and CDR2 SQIVND (reference sequence). The CDR3 is CASSRIREGLGDEQFF. The CDR3 region has the DNA TGTGCCAGTAGTAGGATCCGGGAGGGCCTTGGGGATGAGCAGTTCTTC.

This clone has just a few counts. The chain couples TRBV11-3 to TRBJ2-1, with D possibly matching TRBD1 (7 bases). V gave up 5 bases and J gave up 4 bases, with 27 bases separating them. The CDR3 covers 19 residues. Germline V lookup: CDR1 SGHNT, CDR2 YENEEA. This CDR3 reads CASSPSAFGGTVRYNEQFF. CDR3 bases: TGTGCCAGCAGCCCATCGGCGTTCGGCGGGACAGTTAGGTACAATGAGCAGTTCTTC.

This clone has a handful of counts. The chain joins TRBV11-3 to TRBJ2-2; no clear D. CDR1 is SGHNT and CDR2 is YENEEA in the germline V gene. There are 14 residues in the CDR3. The ends were cut back, 1 base at V and 6 bases at J, with 9 bases in the middle. The chain's CDR3 is CASSLGPSAGELFF. The CDR3 nucleotides read TGTGCCAGCAGCTTAGGGCCCAGTGCCGGGGAGCTGTTTTTT.

The chain uses TRBV9 and TRBJ2-2, with 7 bases fitting TRBD2. Germline lookup yields CDR1 SGDLS and CDR2 YYNGEE. Germline trimming cut 4 bases from V and 0 bases from J; bases unmatched to any gene: 6. This CDR3 is built from 16 residues. The CDR3 nucleotides read TGTGCCAGCAGCCTGGGGGGAGGGACGAACACCGGGGAGCTGTTTTTT. The encoded protein is CASSLGGGTNTGELFF. Supplemented by reference TRBV9 and TRBJ2-2, the full variable domain reads DSGVTQTPKHLITATGQRVTLRCSPRSGDLSVYWYQQSLDQGLQFLIQYYNGEERAKGNILERFSAQQFPDLHSELNLSSLELGDSALYFCASSLGGGTNTGELFFGEGSRLTVL.

A remark on this clone: Other DNA sequences of this sample code for an identical CDR3. The chain recombines TRBV6-8 with TRBJ2-1, with D uncertain. This CDR3 is built from 13 residues. Trimming shortened V by 5 bases and J by 4 bases, and 9 bases separated the two germline ends. The germline CDR1 and CDR2 sequences are MNHGY and SAAAGT. The CDR3 spells CASSGAGYNEQFF. The CDR3 DNA follows: TGTGCCAGCAGTGGAGCCGGGTACAATGAGCAGTTCTTC.

This clone was seen a few times. The rearrangement links TRBV9 to TRBJ1-3, with a tentative D call TRBD1 (6 bases). CDR1 and CDR2 from the germline V gene are SGDLS and YYNGEE. CDR3 length: 15 residues. The germline V and J ends were trimmed by 3 bases and 4 bases, with 14 bases remaining between them. The CDR3 loop reads CASSASRGVGNTIYF. The CDR3 bases are TGTGCCAGCAGCGCATCCAGGGGAGTAGGAAACACCATATATTTT.

On this clone: The sample holds other DNA sequences that translate to the same CDR3. The V and J genes are TRBV11-3 and TRBJ2-7, with D perhaps matching TRBD1 or TRBD2 (5 bases each). The V end was cut by 1 base, the J end by 4 bases, with 11 bases between. The CDR3 totals 14 residues. CDR1 and CDR2 (germline): SGHNT, YENEEA. The CDR3 loop is CASSLGGRVYEQYF. CDR3 nucleotide sequence: TGTGCCAGCAGCTTAGGGGGGAGAGTTTACGAGCAGTACTTC.

The CDR3 bases are TGTGCCAGTAGTGCCGGGCCACAGCCCCAGCATTTT. It is translated as CASSAGPQPQHF. The chain links TRBV19 to TRBJ1-5; D not resolved. Germline CDR1 reads LNHDA; CDR2 reads SQIVND (reference sequence). V was shortened by 5 bases and J by 7 bases, with 9 bases between the two germline ends. The CDR3 totals 12 residues.

This chain uses TRBV5-1 with TRBJ1-6; 8 nucleotides match TRBD1. The germline V gene has CDR1 SGHRS and CDR2 YFSETQ. The CDR3 is made up of 15 amino acids. Trimming took 5 bases from V and 9 from J; bases not matched to a gene: 10. CDR3 sequence reads: CASRALQGESSPLHF. In nucleotides, the CDR3 is TGCGCCAGCAGGGCCTTACAGGGGGAAAGTTCACCCCTCCACTTT.

This clone has a handful of counts. The gene calls are TRBV9 and TRBJ2-1; D could derive from TRBD1 or TRBD2 (5 bases each). The CDR3 has 15 amino acids. Trimming shortened V by 3 bases and J by 6 bases, and 16 bases separated the two germline ends. Germline V gene lookup returns CDR1 SGDLS and CDR2 YYNGEE. The DNA for the CDR3 is TGTGCCAGCAGCGCTCGTGGGACGCAAAGCAATGAGCAGTTCTTC. Its protein product is CASSARGTQSNEQFF.

This rearrangement joins TRBV19 to TRBJ2-5; 12 bases agree with TRBD2. After removal of 4 bases from V and 5 bases from J, the junction contained 5 bases not matched to a gene. Germline CDR1 LNHDA, CDR2 SQIVND (reference sequence). The CDR3 runs 15 residues. As DNA, the CDR3 is TGTGCCAGTAGTACCAGGACTAGCGGGGTCGAGACCCAGTACTTC. Protein: CASSTRTSGVETQYF.

V gene TRBV2 combines with J gene TRBJ2-2, with D perhaps TRBD1 (5 bases). The germline gives CDR1 SNHLY, CDR2 FYNNEI. V was shortened by 2 bases and J by 6 bases, with 16 bases between the two germline ends. This CDR3 is built from 16 residues. The CDR3 nucleotides read TGTGCCAGCAGTGAAAGGTCTCTAGGGGTACCCGGGGAGCTGTTTTTT. It translates to CASSERSLGVPGELFF. The full variable domain, in which reference TRBV2 and TRBJ2-2 provide the parts outside the CDR3, is EPEVTQTPSHQVTQMGQEVILRCVPISNHLYFYWYRQILGQKVEFLVSFYNNEISEKSEIFDDQFSVERPDGSNFTLKIRSTKLEDSAMYFCASSERSLGVPGELFFGEGSRLTVL.

This clone was observed a handful of times. The chain links TRBV18 to TRBJ2-2, with 9 bases that match TRBD1. Per germline, CDR1 KGHSH and CDR2 LQKENI. This CDR3 has 16 residues. After removal of 3 bases from V and 1 base from J, the junction contained 3 bases not matched to a gene. The CDR3 region is CASSPGTGLNTGELFF. The CDR3 DNA sequence: TGTGCCAGCTCACCTGGGACAGGGTTGAACACCGGGGAGCTGTTTTTT. Variable domain in full (rest from reference TRBV18 and TRBJ2-2): NAGVMQNPRHLVRRRGQEARLRCSPMKGHSHVYWYRQLPEEGLKFMVYLQKENIIDESGMPKERFSAEFPKEGPSILRIQQVVRGDSAAYFCASSPGTGLNTGELFFGEGSRLTVL.